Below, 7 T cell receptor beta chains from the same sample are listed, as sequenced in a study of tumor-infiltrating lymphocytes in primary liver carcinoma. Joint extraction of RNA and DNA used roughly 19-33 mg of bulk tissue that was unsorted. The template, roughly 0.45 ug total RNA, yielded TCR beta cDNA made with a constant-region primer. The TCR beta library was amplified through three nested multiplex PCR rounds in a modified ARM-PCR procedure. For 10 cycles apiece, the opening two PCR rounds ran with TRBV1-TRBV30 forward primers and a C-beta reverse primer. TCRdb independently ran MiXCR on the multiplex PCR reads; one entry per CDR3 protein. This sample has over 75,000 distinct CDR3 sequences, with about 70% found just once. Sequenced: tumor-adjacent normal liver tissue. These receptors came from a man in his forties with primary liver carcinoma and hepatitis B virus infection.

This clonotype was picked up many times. The DNA of the CDR3 is TGTGCCAGCAGCCAAGACCCCGTTGGTGTTGAGGATGAGCAGTTCTTC. Its protein is CASSQDPVGVEDEQFF. The chain carries TRBV4-2 and TRBJ2-1; D gene ambiguous. The V end lost 0 bases, the J end lost 8 bases, and 17 bases lay between the germline ends. Germline V gives CDR1 LGHNA, CDR2 YNFKEQ. The CDR3 is made up of 16 amino acids.

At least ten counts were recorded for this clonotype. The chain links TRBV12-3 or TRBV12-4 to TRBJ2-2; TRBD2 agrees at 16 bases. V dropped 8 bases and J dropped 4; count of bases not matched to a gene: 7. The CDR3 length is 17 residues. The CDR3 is CASGGLAGGPGTGELFF. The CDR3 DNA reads TGTGCCAGCGGGGGACTAGCGGGAGGGCCGGGCACCGGGGAGCTGTTTTTT.

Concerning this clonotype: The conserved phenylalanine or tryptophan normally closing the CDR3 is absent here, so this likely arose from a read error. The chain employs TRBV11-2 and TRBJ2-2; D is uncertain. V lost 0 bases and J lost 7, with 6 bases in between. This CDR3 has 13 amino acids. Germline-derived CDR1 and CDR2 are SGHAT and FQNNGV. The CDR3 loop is CASSLESIGELFL. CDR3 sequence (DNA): TGTGCCAGCAGCTTAGAGTCTATCGGGGAGCTGTTTTTA.

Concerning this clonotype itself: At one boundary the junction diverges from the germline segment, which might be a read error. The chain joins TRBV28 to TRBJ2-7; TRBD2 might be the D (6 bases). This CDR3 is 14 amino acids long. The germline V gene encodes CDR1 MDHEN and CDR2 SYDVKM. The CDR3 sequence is CASSRLGAPYEQYF. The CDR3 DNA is TGTGCCAGCAGCAGACTAGGGGCCCCCTACGAGCAATACTTC.

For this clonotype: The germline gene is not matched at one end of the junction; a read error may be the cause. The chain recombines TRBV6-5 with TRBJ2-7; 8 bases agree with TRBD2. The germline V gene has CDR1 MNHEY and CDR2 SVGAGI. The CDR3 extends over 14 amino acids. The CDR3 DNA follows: TGTGCCGGCAGTTACGGGGGGGCCGGCTACGAGGAGTACTTC. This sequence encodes CAGSYGGAGYEEYF.

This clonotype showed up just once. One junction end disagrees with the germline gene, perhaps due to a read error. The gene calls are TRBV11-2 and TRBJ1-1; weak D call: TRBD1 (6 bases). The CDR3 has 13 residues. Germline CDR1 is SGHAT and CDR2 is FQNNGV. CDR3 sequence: CASSRNRDTEAIF. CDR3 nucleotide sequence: TGTGCCAGCAGTAGGAACAGGGACACCGAAGCCATCTTT.

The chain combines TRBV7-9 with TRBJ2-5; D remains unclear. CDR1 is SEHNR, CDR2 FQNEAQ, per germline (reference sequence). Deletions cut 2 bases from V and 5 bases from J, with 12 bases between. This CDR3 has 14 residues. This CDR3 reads CASSLPSAAETQYF. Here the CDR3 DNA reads TGTGCCAGCAGCTTACCCTCGGCGGCGGAGACCCAGTACTTC.